Each of the 8 T cell receptor beta chains below was sequenced from the same sample in a study of blood T cell repertoires in COVID-19. Method: immunoSEQ multiplex PCR; TCRdb's copy keeps in-frame clones and lacks some. Of approximately 200,000 clones in the sample, about 87% are singletons; the top ten hold 5.5% to 8%. The sequenced material came from peripheral blood. All receptors come from a man in his fifties or sixties who had recovered from COVID-19.

The chain joins TRBV4-2 to TRBJ1-2, with 7 bases aligning to TRBD1. Germline CDR1 LGHNA, CDR2 YNFKEQ. CDR3 length equals 14 residues. V lost 1 base, J lost 8 bases, and 7 bases stayed unmatched. CDR3 sequence reads: CASSQGVQGQGYTF. The CDR3, as DNA: TGTGCCAGCAGCCAAGGGGTACAGGGGCAGGGCTACACCTTC.

The J gene is TRBJ1-3, the V gene TRBV19, with 8 bases matching TRBD1. J was trimmed by 1 base and V by 4 bases; bases with no gene match: 9. Germline loops: CDR1 LNHDA, CDR2 SQIVND (reference sequence). The length of the CDR3 is 17 residues. The CDR3 coding sequence is TGTGCCAGTAGTACCCCACTGGGACAGGCATCTGGAAACACCATATATTTT. Encoded protein: CASSTPLGQASGNTIYF. Supplemented by reference TRBV19 and TRBJ1-3, the full variable domain reads DGGITQSPKYLFRKEGQNVTLSCEQNLNHDAMYWYRQDPGQGLRLIYYSQIVNDFQKGDIAEGYSVSREKKESFPLTVTSAQKNPTAFYLCASSTPLGQASGNTIYFGEGSWLTVV.

This chain links TRBV19 with TRBJ2-1; 7 nucleotides line up with TRBD2. The CDR3 has 12 amino acids. After removal of 9 bases from V and 4 bases from J, the junction contained 3 bases not matched to a gene. Germline loops: CDR1 LNHDA, CDR2 SQIVND (reference sequence). CDR3 region: CASFSGYNEQFF. Here the CDR3 DNA reads TGTGCCAGCTTTAGCGGGTACAATGAGCAGTTCTTC. Together with reference TRBV19 and TRBJ2-1, the CDR3 gives the full variable domain: DGGITQSPKYLFRKEGQNVTLSCEQNLNHDAMYWYRQDPGQGLRLIYYSQIVNDFQKGDIAEGYSVSREKKESFPLTVTSAQKNPTAFYLCASFSGYNEQFFGPGTRLTVL.

The chain combines TRBV6-1 with TRBJ1-5; D call uncertain. CDR3 size: 15 residues. V was trimmed by 6 bases and J by 0 bases, leaving 12 bases between them. CDR1 MNHNS and CDR2 SASEGT come from the germline V gene. The CDR3 DNA reads TGTGCCAGCAGAGCGACGGGAAATAGCAATCAGCCCCAGCATTTT. Residues: CASRATGNSNQPQHF.

This clone was found a few times. The CDR3 region is CASSLGSGTAGGYEQYF. For the CDR3, the DNA is TGTGCCAGCAGCTTGGGTTCGGGAACGGCAGGGGGCTACGAGCAGTACTTC. The chain has TRBV11-2 and TRBJ2-7; 7 bases are a match to TRBD1. Germline CDR1 SGHAT, CDR2 FQNNGV. Unmatched junction bases numbered 14, after V lost 3 bases and J lost 3 bases. The length of the CDR3 is 17 residues. Complete variable domain (other parts from reference TRBV11-2 and TRBJ2-7): EAGVAQSPRYKIIEKRQSVAFWCNPISGHATLYWYQQILGQGPKLLIQFQNNGVVDDSQLPKDRFSAERLKGVDSTLKIQPAKLEDSAVYLCASSLGSGTAGGYEQYFGPGTRLTVT.

The rearrangement joins TRBV5-4 to TRBJ1-1; tentative D call: TRBD1 (5 bases). Between the trimmed V and J ends, which lost 2 bases and 7 bases, there was a span of 15 bases. Germline loops: CDR1 SGHNT, CDR2 YYREEE (reference sequence). This CDR3 spans 14 amino acids. The CDR3 sequence: CASSLVGRVVEAFF. CDR3 DNA: TGTGCCAGCAGCTTAGTCGGCAGGGTCGTTGAAGCTTTCTTT.

This chain links TRBV30 with TRBJ2-2; tentative D call: TRBD2 (5 bases). The V and J ends lost 4 bases and 5 bases respectively, with 17 bases between them. Germline values: CDR1 GTSNPN, CDR2 SVGIG (reference sequence). This CDR3 contains 15 residues. The CDR3 region is CAWTTLGSGTGELFF. CDR3 DNA: TGTGCCTGGACTACCCTGGGGAGTGGGACCGGGGAGCTGTTTTTT.

The chain employs TRBV21-1 and TRBJ1-6; the table names TRBD1, a call not compared with the DNA. TRBV21-1 is recorded as a pseudogene. CDR3 length equals 17 residues. CDR3 sequence (DNA): TGTGCCAGCAGCACCCAGGGCGACAGCCGGTATAATTCACCCCTCCACTTT. Translation gives CASSTQGDSRYNSPLHF.